This T cell receptor beta chain was captured in a study of blood T cell repertoires in COVID-19. Assay: immunoSEQ multiplex PCR; the TCRdb copy retains only in-frame clones and omits some. The top ten hold roughly 2.6% of the sample, which has 300,000 or so clones, more than 90% seen once. V was pared by 2 bases and J by 6 bases, with 3 bases of the junction left unmatched. The CDR3 is made up of 13 amino acids. Germline V gene sequence: CDR1 KGHDR, CDR2 SFDVKD. This clone was observed a single time. The sequenced material came from PBMCs or T cells enriched from blood (not recorded which). This rearrangement joins TRBV24-1 to TRBJ2-7, with 7 bases matching TRBD1. The source is a man aged 60 to 69 who had recovered from COVID-19. The CDR3 region has the DNA TGTGCCACCAGTGATTCGACAGGGACCGAGCAGTACTTC. Its translation is CATSDSTGTEQYF.